One sample yielded the 28 T cell receptor beta chains listed below, sequenced in a study of human T cells and chemical hapten exposure. MiXCR, run by TCRdb on the RACE reads, gives a single entry per CDR3 protein. The data contain approximately 400,000 distinct CDR3 sequences, 5.1% of them singletons. Time point denoted: pre-sensitization, week 0. The sample's treatment: therapeutic diphenylcyclopropenone sensitization with weekly scalp DPC. The sample consisted of whole blood, taken in connection with sensitization to the hapten diphenylcyclopropenone (DPC). The receptors here all came from a woman aged 45-65 years with alopecia areata. Some clones in this sample may be carry-over from other donors' samples.

The CDR3 loop is CSARDLGGPSAEAFF. CDR3 bases: TGCAGTGCTAGAGATTTGGGGGGCCCAAGCGCTGAAGCTTTCTTT. The chain carries TRBV20-1 and TRBJ1-1; a possible D gene is TRBD1 (6 bases). Trimming removed 0 bases from V and 6 bases from J, with 17 bases in between. This CDR3 comprises 15 residues. Germline V CDR1 and CDR2: DFQATT, SNEGSKA (reference sequence).

This clonotype was recorded at least ten times. The CDR3 DNA is TGTGCCAGCAGTTACTTTCCGGGGTACGCAGATACGCAGTATTTT. Amino acid sequence: CASSYFPGYADTQYF. This chain links TRBV6-6 with TRBJ2-3; perhaps TRBD2 as D (5 bases). The germline gives CDR1 MNHNY, CDR2 SVGAGI (reference sequence). The CDR3 extends over 15 amino acids. Trimming took 1 base from V and 4 from J, leaving 12 bases between them.

The chain uses TRBV18 and TRBJ1-6; TRBD1 agrees at 9 bases. CDR3 length equals 17 residues. V shed 0 bases and J 9 bases; nucleotides not matched to a gene: 9. In germline, CDR1 is KGHSH, CDR2 LQKENI. CDR3 sequence: CASSPPRTGASGSPLHF. In DNA, the CDR3 is TGTGCCAGCTCACCACCCAGGACAGGGGCAAGCGGTTCACCCCTCCACTTT. Looking up the rest from reference TRBV18 and TRBJ1-6 gives the full variable domain: NAGVMQNPRHLVRRRGQEARLRCSPMKGHSHVYWYRQLPEEGLKFMVYLQKENIIDESGMPKERFSAEFPKEGPSILRIQQVVRGDSAAYFCASSPPRTGASGSPLHFGNGTRLTVT.

CDR3 protein: CSPRDSGGTQYF. CDR3 sequence (DNA): TGCAGCCCGAGGGACTCCGGAGGGACCCAGTACTTC. V is TRBV29-1 and J is TRBJ2-5; weak D call: TRBD2 (6 bases). The CDR3 extends over 12 amino acids. Trimming pared 8 bases from V and 7 bases from J, leaving 17 bases between. Germline V lookup: CDR1 SQVTM, CDR2 ANQGSEA. The entire variable domain, with the rest obtained from reference TRBV29-1 and TRBJ2-5, is as follows: SAVISQKPSRDICQRGTSLTIQCQVDSQVTMMFWYRQQPGQSLTLIATANQGSEATYESGFVIDKFPISRPNLTFSTLTVSNMSPEDSSIYLCSPRDSGGTQYFGPGTRLLVL.

This chain connects TRBV3-1 to TRBJ2-3, with D perhaps being TRBD1 or TRBD2 (5 bases each). In germline, CDR1 is LGHDT, CDR2 YNNKEL (reference sequence). With 1 base removed from V and 4 bases from J, the gap between germline ends came to 12 bases. CDR3 length equals 15 residues. CDR3 residues: CASSQVGRGADTQYF. The CDR3 DNA reads TGTGCCAGCAGCCAAGTAGGTAGGGGAGCAGATACGCAGTATTTT.

This clonotype was recorded many times. V is TRBV12-5 and J is TRBJ2-7; either TRBD1 or TRBD2 may supply D (5 bases each). Germline V gene sequence: CDR1 LGHNT, CDR2 FRNRAP. V gave up 3 bases and J gave up 2 bases, with 11 bases separating them. The CDR3 is 14 amino acids. CDR3 region: CASGLGTGTYEQYF. The CDR3 DNA is TGTGCTAGTGGTTTAGGGACGGGAACCTACGAGCAGTACTTC.

This clonotype was seen many times. The chain links TRBV10-3 to TRBJ2-3; D is unresolved. The germline V gene has CDR1 ENHRY and CDR2 SYGVKD. V lost 2 bases, J lost 2 bases, and 8 bases lay in between. The CDR3 has 14 residues. CDR3: CAISEPDFTDTQYF. As DNA, the CDR3 is TGTGCCATCAGTGAGCCCGACTTCACAGATACGCAGTATTTT.

The chain combines TRBV24-1 with TRBJ1-2; no clear D gene. From germline, CDR1 is KGHDR and CDR2 SFDVKD. The CDR3 is 12 amino acids. Trimming stripped 3 bases from V and 7 bases from J, with 8 bases between. CDR3 DNA sequence: TGTGCCACCAGTGATCCCAAAGGTGGCTACACCTTC. It specifies CATSDPKGGYTF.

There are many counts of this clonotype. The rearrangement links TRBV27 to TRBJ1-1; no definite D call. Germline CDR1 reads MNHEY; CDR2 reads SMNVEV (reference sequence). V was shortened by 6 bases and J by 2 bases, with 13 bases between the two germline ends. This CDR3 is built from 14 residues. The CDR3 DNA follows: TGTGCCAGCAGGCCGGACTTCCGCAACACTGAAGCTTTCTTT. Amino acid sequence: CASRPDFRNTEAFF.

This clonotype has at least ten counts. A single base separates this from a much larger clone, so it may be a read error. This chain links TRBV7-2 with TRBJ2-2; tentatively, D is TRBD2 (7 bases). Trimming cost V 0 bases and J 5 bases, with 10 bases left between them. The CDR3 contains 15 residues. CDR1 is SGHTA, CDR2 FQGNSA, per germline. CDR3: CASSLAGGRTGELFF. The CDR3 DNA reads as TGTGCCAGCAGCTTAGCGGGGGGGCGGACCGGGGAGCTGTTTTTT.

This clonotype was seen at least ten times. V and J are TRBV2 and TRBJ1-2; TRBD1 matches at 7 bases. The trim removed 3 bases at V and 4 bases at J, leaving 2 bases unmatched. Germline lookup yields CDR1 SNHLY and CDR2 FYNNEI. This CDR3 has 13 residues. CDR3 region: CASSDRTGYGYTF. CDR3 coding DNA: TGTGCCAGCAGTGATCGGACAGGCTATGGCTACACCTTC.

Only a few counts were recorded for this clonotype. The J gene is TRBJ1-1, the V gene TRBV5-6; perhaps TRBD1 as D (5 bases). The CDR3 spans 14 residues. Germline loops: CDR1 SGHDT, CDR2 YYEEEE. Between the trimmed V and J ends, which lost 4 bases and 0 bases, there was a span of 10 bases. Written as DNA, the CDR3 is TGTGCCAGCAGCCACGGACACATGAACACTGAAGCTTTCTTT. Amino acid sequence: CASSHGHMNTEAFF.

This clonotype occurred a few times. J is TRBJ2-1 and V is TRBV6-1; 10 bases line up with TRBD2. The ends lost 7 bases at V and 1 base at J; junction bases unmatched: 4. This CDR3 region has 15 residues. Per germline, CDR1 MNHNS and CDR2 SASEGT. The CDR3 nucleotides read TGTGCCAGCAATCAGCGGGGGGGATCCTACAATGAGCAGTTCTTC. Translation gives CASNQRGGSYNEQFF.

The sample holds many counts of this clonotype. The V gene is TRBV5-1, the J gene TRBJ2-3; tentatively, D is TRBD2 (7 bases). V was pared by 3 bases and J by 5 bases, with 16 bases between. The CDR3 contains 15 residues. CDR1 and CDR2 (germline): SGHRS, YFSETQ. The CDR3 sequence: CASSSNGGLRDTQYF. CDR3 DNA sequence: TGCGCCAGCAGCTCAAACGGGGGGCTGAGAGATACGCAGTATTTT.

This clonotype showed up many times. This chain connects TRBV27 to TRBJ2-4; 7 bases match TRBD1. CDR1 MNHEY and CDR2 SMNVEV come from the germline V gene (reference sequence). Trimming cost V 5 bases and J 8 bases; bases outside gene matches: 6. The CDR3 has 13 residues. Here the CDR3 DNA reads TGTGCCAGCAGTCCACAGGGGACCCACATTCAGTACTTC. Translation: CASSPQGTHIQYF.

This clonotype was recorded at least ten times. J is TRBJ2-2 and V is TRBV10-3, with 8 bases aligning to TRBD1. After removal of 0 bases from V and 3 bases from J, the junction contained 3 bases not matched to a gene. This CDR3 contains 16 residues. Germline-derived CDR1 and CDR2 are ENHRY and SYGVKD. CDR3 DNA: TGTGCCATCAGTGAGTCTTGGACAGGGTACACCGGGGAGCTGTTTTTT. This translates into CAISESWTGYTGELFF.

This clonotype appeared a few times. V and J are TRBV21-1 and TRBJ2-7; TRBD1 was called by the table and not checked on the DNA. TRBV21-1 is given as a pseudogene. CDR3 length: 12 residues. The CDR3 is CAGVYRGYEQYF. The CDR3 DNA sequence: TGTGCCGGTGTGTACAGGGGCTACGAGCAGTACTTC.

This clonotype showed up many times. V is TRBV7-6 and J is TRBJ2-5, with a tentative D call TRBD2 (6 bases). V was trimmed by 5 bases and J by 2 bases, leaving 9 bases between them. Germline CDR1 is SGHVS and CDR2 is FNYEAQ. This CDR3 comprises 13 residues. CDR3 sequence: CASSEGLQETQYF. The CDR3 DNA reads TGTGCCAGCAGCGAGGGACTGCAAGAGACCCAGTACTTC.

This clonotype was counted only a few times. CDR3 nucleotides: TGTGCCAGCAGCGCCGGGACAGCCGGAAATTCACCCCTCCACTTT. Translation: CASSAGTAGNSPLHF. The rearrangement links TRBV9 to TRBJ1-6, with TRBD1 matching 7 bases. V lost 3 bases and J lost 7; bases outside the gene matches: 7. The CDR3 consists of 15 residues. In germline, CDR1 is SGDLS, CDR2 YYNGEE.

This clonotype was counted ten times or more. The rearrangement joins TRBV5-1 to TRBJ1-6; a weak D match, TRBD1 (5 bases). The germline V gene encodes CDR1 SGHRS and CDR2 YFSETQ. Trimming removed 6 bases from V and 6 bases from J, with 13 bases in between. CDR3 size: 14 residues. CDR3 residues: CASNIGTRNSPLHF. The CDR3 nucleotides read TGCGCCAGCAACATAGGGACCCGTAATTCACCCCTCCACTTT.

This clonotype occurred many times. The chain employs TRBV27 and TRBJ2-3; no definite D call. CDR1 and CDR2 from the germline V gene are MNHEY and SMNVEV (reference sequence). The CDR3 sequence is 15 residues long. The ends were cut back, 0 bases at V and 4 bases at J, with 11 bases in the middle. The CDR3 DNA reads TGTGCCAGCAGTTTATCAGGGATCCGGGCAGATACGCAGTATTTT. Encoded protein: CASSLSGIRADTQYF.

This clonotype was observed many times. This chain connects TRBV12-3 or TRBV12-4 to TRBJ1-2; D possibly corresponds to TRBD1 (5 bases). V lost 6 bases, J lost 6 bases, and 20 bases lay in between. This CDR3 is built from 15 residues. The CDR3 protein is CASSRDGLPRDGYTF. The CDR3 region has the DNA TGTGCCAGCAGCCGGGACGGACTCCCACGGGATGGCTACACCTTC.

This clonotype was counted many times. The chain couples TRBV3-1 to TRBJ2-3; TRBD2 matches at 8 bases. The junction had 14 bases not matched to a gene; V was cut back by 0 bases and J by 0 bases. CDR1 LGHDT and CDR2 YNNKEL come from the germline V gene (reference sequence). The length of the CDR3 is 20 residues. CDR3 protein: CASSQELASGSIPSTDTQYF. The CDR3 DNA follows: TGTGCCAGCAGCCAAGAGCTGGCAAGCGGGAGTATTCCTAGCACAGATACGCAGTATTTT.

This clonotype appeared many times. V gene TRBV7-2 combines with J gene TRBJ2-1; D gene unclear. Germline assignment: CDR1 SGHTA and CDR2 FQGNSA. The V gene lost 1 base and the J gene lost 14 bases, with 15 bases spanning the gap. The CDR3 has 13 amino acids. The CDR3 region has the DNA TGTGCCAGCAGCTTAGGGGTTGAGGCCGCAAAGTTCTTC. This codes for CASSLGVEAAKFF.

There are many counts of this clonotype. J is TRBJ2-4 and V is TRBV7-6, with 10 bases that match TRBD2. The germline V gene has CDR1 SGHVS and CDR2 FNYEAQ. Trimming removed 5 bases from V and 1 base from J; junction bases left unmatched: 8. This CDR3 contains 17 residues. This CDR3 is CASSPSLAGVAKNIQYF. CDR3 in DNA: TGTGCCAGCAGCCCGAGTCTAGCGGGAGTGGCCAAAAACATTCAGTACTTC.

This clonotype occurred many times. The chain carries TRBV20-1 and TRBJ2-3, with D possibly called TRBD1 or TRBD2 (7 bases each). This CDR3 is 13 amino acids long. From germline, CDR1 is DFQATT and CDR2 SNEGSKA (reference sequence). V shed 6 bases and J shed 3 bases, with 13 bases lying between them. The CDR3 spells CSARGGGTDTQYF. The CDR3 DNA is TGCAGTGCCAGGGGGGGCGGGACAGATACGCAGTATTTT.

This clonotype was picked up a small number of times. This rearrangement joins TRBV18 to TRBJ2-3, with 9 nucleotides matching TRBD2. V lost 2 bases to trimming and J lost 7 bases; unmatched junction nucleotides: 10. Per germline, CDR1 KGHSH and CDR2 LQKENI. This CDR3 comprises 16 residues. CDR3 nucleotides: TGTGCCAGCTCACCATCGGGGCGGGGGGGCCTCAATACGCAGTATTTT. Its protein is CASSPSGRGGLNTQYF.

V usage is TRBV29-1 and J usage is TRBJ1-1, with TRBD1 matching 9 bases. CDR3 size: 15 residues. V gave up 5 bases and J gave up 3 bases; unmatched junction bases: 10. CDR1 and CDR2 (germline): SQVTM, ANQGSEA. The DNA of the CDR3 is TGCAGCGTTTCTACTCCGGGACAGGGAGACACTGAAGCTTTCTTT. Translating it yields CSVSTPGQGDTEAFF.